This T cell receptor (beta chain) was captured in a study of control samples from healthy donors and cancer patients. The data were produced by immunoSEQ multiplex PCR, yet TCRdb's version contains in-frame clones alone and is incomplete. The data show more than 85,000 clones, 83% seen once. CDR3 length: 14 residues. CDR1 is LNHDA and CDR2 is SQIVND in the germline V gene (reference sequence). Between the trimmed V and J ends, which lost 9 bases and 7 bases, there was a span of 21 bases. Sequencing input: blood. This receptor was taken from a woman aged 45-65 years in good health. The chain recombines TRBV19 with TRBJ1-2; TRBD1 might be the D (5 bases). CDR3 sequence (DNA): TGTGCCAGCGGTTTCGGGGCAATAGCGGCTGGCTACACCTTC. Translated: CASGFGAIAAGYTF.